The 28 T cell receptor beta chains presented below share a single source sample, sequenced in a study of T cell responses to AZD1222 COVID-19 vaccine. Produced via immunoSEQ multiplex PCR; TCRdb's table is partial and in-frame only. The table shows tens of thousands of clones, with around 88% occurring only once. The specimen comprised peripheral blood, sampled 28 days after the second AZD1222 dose. These receptors were taken from an adult who received the AZD1222 COVID-19 vaccine.

The V call is TRBV27, the J call TRBJ1-2, with D perhaps TRBD1 (5 bases). Germline V gene lookup returns CDR1 MNHEY and CDR2 SMNVEV (reference sequence). V lost 1 base to trimming and J lost 6 bases, with 12 bases between them. The CDR3 spans 14 residues. The CDR3 DNA reads TGTGCCAGCAGTTTATTGGCAGGGACGAATGGCTACACCTTC. Translating gives CASSLLAGTNGYTF.

The chain has TRBV6-2 or TRBV6-3 and TRBJ1-1; D perhaps matches TRBD1 (6 bases). Trimming pared 5 bases from V and 4 bases from J, leaving 8 bases between. The CDR3 loop spans 12 amino acids. Germline-derived CDR1 and CDR2 are MNHEY and SVGEGT. DNA of the CDR3: TGTGCCAGCAGTAAGGACAGCACTGAAGCTTTCTTT. Its protein is CASSKDSTEAFF.

The rearrangement links TRBV6-5 to TRBJ1-2; a weak D match, TRBD1 (5 bases). This CDR3 comprises 12 residues. Germline V gene lookup returns CDR1 MNHEY and CDR2 SVGAGI. V lost 7 bases and J 6 bases, leaving 12 bases between the germline ends. The CDR3 DNA is TGTGCCAGCATCGGCGGGGCTAATGGCTACACCTTC. Amino acid sequence: CASIGGANGYTF.

The rearrangement joins TRBV29-1 to TRBJ2-7, with D possibly matching TRBD1 (7 bases). Trimming shortened V by 0 bases and J by 3 bases, and 15 bases separated the two germline ends. Germline CDR1 is SQVTM and CDR2 is ANQGSEA. The CDR3 is made up of 15 amino acids. The CDR3 nucleotides read TGCAGCGTTGAAGAGGGGGCAGGGGGGCACTACGAGCAGTACTTC. Translation gives CSVEEGAGGHYEQYF.

CDR3 sequence: CASSDRQGNGYTF. CDR3 bases: TGTGCCAGCAGTGATAGACAGGGGAATGGCTACACCTTC. The chain links TRBV2 to TRBJ1-2, with 8 positions matching TRBD1. The J segment lost 6 bases and the V segment lost 3 bases, leaving 3 bases of the junction unmatched. Germline V CDR1 and CDR2: SNHLY, FYNNEI. The CDR3 contains 13 residues. Combining the CDR3 with reference TRBV2 and TRBJ1-2 gives the whole variable domain EPEVTQTPSHQVTQMGQEVILRCVPISNHLYFYWYRQILGQKVEFLVSFYNNEISEKSEIFDDQFSVERPDGSNFTLKIRSTKLEDSAMYFCASSDRQGNGYTFGSGTRLTVV.

This clone was counted a single time. V is TRBV12-5 and J is TRBJ1-1, with unresolved D. V lost 3 bases, J lost 10 bases, and 9 bases lay in between. CDR1 LGHNT and CDR2 FRNRAP come from the germline V gene. The CDR3 runs to 11 residues. The chain's CDR3 is CASGLLSVAFF. In DNA form, the CDR3 reads TGTGCTAGTGGTTTACTGAGTGTAGCTTTCTTT.

This clone was observed a handful of times. The V call is TRBV7-9, the J call TRBJ2-7; D is uncertain. In germline, CDR1 is SEHNR, CDR2 FQNEAQ (reference sequence). The CDR3 totals 13 residues. V lost 4 bases, J lost 0 bases, and 7 bases lay in between. CDR3 coding DNA: TGTGCCAGCAGCTCATCCGTCTCCTACGAGCAGTACTTC. Amino acid sequence: CASSSSVSYEQYF.

This chain uses TRBV27 with TRBJ1-4; no definite D call. Trimming cost V 5 bases and J 4 bases, with 14 bases left between them. This CDR3 contains 15 residues. CDR1 and CDR2 (germline): MNHEY, SMNVEV (reference sequence). CDR3 nucleotides: TGTGCCAGCAGTCCCACGAGCGGGAATAATGAAAAACTGTTTTTT. Translating gives CASSPTSGNNEKLFF.

V is TRBV4-2 and J is TRBJ2-7; D is possibly TRBD1 (6 bases). Germline values: CDR1 LGHNA, CDR2 YNFKEQ. This CDR3 comprises 15 residues. The V gene lost 0 bases and the J gene lost 3 bases, with 12 bases spanning the gap. This chain's CDR3 is CASSQDQQGIYEQYF. The CDR3 DNA reads TGTGCCAGCAGCCAAGATCAGCAGGGGATCTACGAGCAGTACTTC.

The V and J genes are TRBV27 and TRBJ2-2; D possibly corresponds to TRBD1 (5 bases). The CDR3 is made up of 17 amino acids. Between the trimmed V and J ends, which lost 6 bases and 0 bases, there was a span of 17 bases. Germline V gene sequence: CDR1 MNHEY, CDR2 SMNVEV (reference sequence). The CDR3 DNA reads TGTGCCAGCAGCCTATCATATAGGGGAACGAACACCGGGGAGCTGTTTTTT. Translating it yields CASSLSYRGTNTGELFF.

The J gene is TRBJ2-7, the V gene TRBV5-1, with TRBD2 matching over 9 bases. Germline V gives CDR1 SGHRS, CDR2 YFSETQ. The CDR3 length is 15 residues. Germline trimming cut 2 bases from V and 2 bases from J; bases unmatched to any gene: 5. Here the CDR3 DNA reads TGCGCCAGCAGCTTAGCTAGCGGGGACACCTACGAGCAGTACTTC. Its protein is CASSLASGDTYEQYF.

The chain carries TRBV27 and TRBJ2-7, with a tentative D call TRBD1 (6 bases). There are 13 residues in the CDR3. CDR1 is MNHEY, CDR2 SMNVEV, per germline (reference sequence). With 5 bases removed from V and 4 bases from J, the gap between germline ends came to 12 bases. CDR3 nucleotides: TGTGCCAGCAGTCCGTGGACAGCATACGAGCAGTACTTC. Translated: CASSPWTAYEQYF.

The chain joins TRBV30 to TRBJ1-4, with D hard to call. The CDR3 length is 16 residues. Germline CDR1 reads GTSNPN; CDR2 reads SVGIG (reference sequence). Trimming pared 3 bases from V and 0 bases from J, leaving 14 bases between. CDR3 in DNA: TGTGCCTGGAGCGGGCCTTTCAGTGCAACTAATGAAAAACTGTTTTTT. This encodes CAWSGPFSATNEKLFF.

CDR3 in DNA: TGTGCCAGCAGTAACCCGGGACAGCTGAACACTGAAGCTTTCTTT. Amino acid sequence: CASSNPGQLNTEAFF. This chain connects TRBV6-5 to TRBJ1-1; 7 bases fit TRBD1. The CDR3 length is 15 residues. The germline V gene encodes CDR1 MNHEY and CDR2 SVGAGI. V lost 5 bases, J lost 0 bases, and 6 bases stayed unmatched.

This sequence joins TRBV12-5 and TRBJ2-3; the match to TRBD2 covers 9 bases. This CDR3 region has 15 residues. Unmatched junction bases numbered 0, after V lost 1 base and J lost 1 base. Per germline, CDR1 LGHNT and CDR2 FRNRAP. The CDR3: CASGLASGGTDTQYF. DNA of the CDR3: TGTGCTAGTGGTTTGGCTAGCGGGGGCACAGATACGCAGTATTTT.

This clone was counted between two and nine times. The rearrangement uses TRBV27 and TRBJ1-5, with 9 positions matching TRBD1. The CDR3 is made up of 18 amino acids. V shed 3 bases, J shed 5 bases, and the junction held 14 bases outside the gene matches. Germline V lookup: CDR1 MNHEY, CDR2 SMNVEV (reference sequence). CDR3 sequence (DNA): TGTGCCAGCAGTTTTCGTCGGGGGACAGGGTTCTCAGATCAGCCCCAGCATTTT. Translating gives CASSFRRGTGFSDQPQHF.

This chain connects TRBV6-4 to TRBJ1-2; 9 bases are shared with TRBD1. This CDR3 spans 16 amino acids. V trimming: 4 bases; J trimming: 6 bases; junction bases outside the gene matches: 12. Germline values: CDR1 MRHNA, CDR2 SNTAGT. CDR3 nucleotides: TGTGCCAGCAGTGCATTTCCGGGACAGGGATCTCATGGCTACACCTTC. It codes for CASSAFPGQGSHGYTF.

J is TRBJ2-1 and V is TRBV18; possible D gene TRBD1, 6 bases. The length of the CDR3 is 15 residues. Trimming shortened V by 3 bases and J by 6 bases, and 15 bases separated the two germline ends. Germline loops: CDR1 KGHSH, CDR2 LQKENI. The DNA for the CDR3 is TGTGCCAGCTCACCCTCCGGACAGAGAACCAATGAGCAGTTCTTC. Encoded protein: CASSPSGQRTNEQFF. The full variable domain, with the rest looked up from reference TRBV18 and TRBJ2-1, is NAGVMQNPRHLVRRRGQEARLRCSPMKGHSHVYWYRQLPEEGLKFMVYLQKENIIDESGMPKERFSAEFPKEGPSILRIQQVVRGDSAAYFCASSPSGQRTNEQFFGPGTRLTVL.

This clone has just one count. V usage is TRBV6-5 and J usage is TRBJ2-3, with 8 positions matching TRBD1. Losses at the gene ends were 5 bases for V and 11 bases for J; bases not matched to a gene: 12. Germline-derived CDR1 and CDR2 are MNHEY and SVGAGI. This CDR3 spans 14 amino acids. DNA of the CDR3: TGTGCCAGCAGTCCAATTTCCGGGACAGGAGGGCAGTATTTT. This translates into CASSPISGTGGQYF.

J is TRBJ1-3 and V is TRBV7-7; D perhaps matches TRBD1 (6 bases). This CDR3 has 14 residues. Germline loops: CDR1 SSHAT, CDR2 FNYEAQ (reference sequence). The CDR3 nucleotides read TGTGCTAGCGGACCATTGACAGGAGGAAACACCATATATTTT. As protein: CASGPLTGGNTIYF.

The genes are TRBV19 and TRBJ2-3; 8 nucleotides line up with TRBD1. CDR3 size: 17 residues. Germline CDR1 is LNHDA and CDR2 is SQIVND (reference sequence). The J segment lost 3 bases and the V segment lost 4 bases, leaving 12 bases of the junction unmatched. The CDR3 DNA reads TGTGCCAGTAGTAGAGGGGTGGGCAGGGGGCTTACAGATACGCAGTATTTT. Its translation: CASSRGVGRGLTDTQYF.

J is TRBJ1-2 and V is TRBV7-9, with 8 nucleotides matching TRBD1. Trimming took 8 bases from V and 7 from J; bases not matched to a gene: 12. From germline, CDR1 is SEHNR and CDR2 FQNEAQ (reference sequence). The length of the CDR3 is 14 residues. CDR3 loop: CASARETGAAGYTF. CDR3 nucleotide sequence: TGTGCCAGCGCCCGGGAGACAGGGGCTGCTGGCTACACCTTC.

This clone was counted only a few times. The rearrangement uses TRBV4-1 and TRBJ1-2; no clear D gene. There are 14 residues in the CDR3. V gave up 5 bases and J gave up 0 bases, with 10 bases separating them. In germline, CDR1 is MGHRA, CDR2 YSYEKL. The CDR3: CASSYRGTNYGYTF. In nucleotides, the CDR3 is TGCGCCAGCAGCTACCGTGGTACTAACTATGGCTACACCTTC.

DNA for the CDR3: TGTGCCAGCTCACCACTCAACAGGCAGAACTCCTACGAGCAGTACTTC. Protein sequence: CASSPLNRQNSYEQYF. The rearrangement uses TRBV18 and TRBJ2-7; the D gene is possibly TRBD1 (5 bases). Trimming removed 1 base at V and 0 bases at J, with 13 bases between. The CDR3 spans 16 residues. Germline V lookup: CDR1 KGHSH, CDR2 LQKENI.

Note on this clone: Other DNA variants within this sample encode the same CDR3. V usage is TRBV9 and J usage is TRBJ1-6; D is ambiguous. Germline CDR1 reads SGDLS; CDR2 reads YYNGEE. Trimming removed 2 bases at V and 8 bases at J, with 5 bases between. The CDR3 contains 12 residues. This CDR3 reads CASSVRDSPLHF. For the CDR3, the DNA is TGTGCCAGCAGCGTTCGGGATTCACCCCTCCACTTT.

This chain links TRBV9 with TRBJ2-7, with D perhaps being TRBD1 or TRBD2 (5 bases each). Per germline, CDR1 SGDLS and CDR2 YYNGEE. This CDR3 region has 15 residues. V dropped 0 bases and J dropped 0 bases, with 10 bases sitting between them. CDR3 DNA: TGTGCCAGCAGCGTAGCCCCAGGGAGCTCCTACGAGCAGTACTTC. This codes for CASSVAPGSSYEQYF.

This clone was recorded once. The chain uses TRBV13 and TRBJ2-5; 8 bases are shared with TRBD1. The CDR3 loop spans 14 amino acids. Germline CDR1 and CDR2: PRHDT and FYEKMQ (reference sequence). Trimming took 5 bases from V and 4 from J; bases not matched to a gene: 6. CDR3 coding DNA: TGTGCCAGCAGCCCGACGACAGGGGCAGAGACCCAGTACTTC. It codes for CASSPTTGAETQYF.

The chain recombines TRBV6-1 with TRBJ1-6; 7 bases are shared with TRBD1. Unmatched junction bases numbered 7, after V lost 2 bases and J lost 6 bases. CDR1 MNHNS and CDR2 SASEGT come from the germline V gene. The CDR3 runs to 16 residues. The CDR3 loop reads CASSEIGGQINSPLHF. The CDR3 DNA reads TGTGCCAGCAGTGAAATAGGGGGACAGATTAATTCACCCCTCCACTTT.